Included here is one TCR beta chain sequence, with context. This sample was included in a study of blood T cell repertoires in COVID-19. Participants spanned ages roughly 18 to 95 years and resided in roughly 22 US areas. TCRdb keeps only in-frame clones here, not all; method: immunoSEQ multiplex PCR. Here the sample spans about 190,000 clones, around 86% being singletons. This CDR3 spans 15 amino acids. The V gene's germline CDR1 is SGHNT and CDR2 YYREEE (reference sequence). V lost 0 bases, J lost 3 bases, and 11 bases lay in between. This chain connects TRBV5-4 to TRBJ2-3; D gene unclear. Sequences were obtained from PBMCs or T cells enriched from blood (not recorded which). The sequence came from a woman aged 25 to 39 who had recovered from COVID-19. The CDR3 DNA reads TGTGCCAGCAGCTTGGCCGTAGTAAAGACAGATACGCAGTATTTT. Translating gives CASSLAVVKTDTQYF.